This TCR beta chain derives from a study of regulatory T cells in long-lasting Graves disease. This CDR3 region has 14 residues. Germline V gene sequence: CDR1 SGHRS, CDR2 YFSETQ. V was shortened by 4 bases and J by 8 bases, with 16 bases between the two germline ends. Sequencing libraries for TCR beta were prepared with iRepertoire HTBI primers and Arm-PCR of CDR3 regions. TCRdb used MiXCR to reprocess the multiplex PCR reads, holding one entry per CDR3 protein. Seen here are around 250,000 distinct CDR3 sequences, 18% observed once, and the top ten hold 14%. This clonotype was observed at least ten times. The time point denotes: newly diagnosed GD, antithyroid drugs for less than 3 months. The TCR library was prepared using RNA isolated from PBMCs. These data were also filed under a second study, of T cells in Graves' hyperthyroidism and ophthalmopathy.

This specimen consisted of peripheral blood mononuclear cells (PBMCs), obtained at new diagnosis, from a patient treated with antithyroid drugs. The chain joins TRBV5-1 to TRBJ2-1, with D perhaps matching TRBD1 (5 bases). The receptor was isolated from a woman aged 30 to 39 with Graves disease. CDR3 amino acids: CASSTGHPADEQFF. The CDR3 nucleotides read TGCGCCAGCAGCACAGGACACCCCGCAGATGAGCAGTTCTTC.